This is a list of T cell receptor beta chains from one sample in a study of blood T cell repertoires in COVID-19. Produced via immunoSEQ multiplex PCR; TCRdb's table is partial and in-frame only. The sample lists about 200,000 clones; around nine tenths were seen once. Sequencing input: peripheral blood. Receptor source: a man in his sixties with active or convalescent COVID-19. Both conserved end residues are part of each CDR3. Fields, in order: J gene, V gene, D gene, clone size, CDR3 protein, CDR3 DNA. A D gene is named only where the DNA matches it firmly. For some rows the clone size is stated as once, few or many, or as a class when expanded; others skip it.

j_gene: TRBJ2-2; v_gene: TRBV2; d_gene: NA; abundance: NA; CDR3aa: CASKSQVSTGELFF; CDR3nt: TGTGCCAGCAAGTCACAGGTTTCTACCGGGGAGCTGTTTTTT
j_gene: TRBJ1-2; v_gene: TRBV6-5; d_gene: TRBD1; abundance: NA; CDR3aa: CASSYTGVDGYTF; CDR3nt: TGTGCCAGCAGTTACACAGGGGTTGATGGCTACACCTTC
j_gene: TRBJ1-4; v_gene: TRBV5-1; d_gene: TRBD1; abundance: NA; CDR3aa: CASSLGQGNEKLFF; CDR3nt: TGCGCCAGCAGCTTGGGACAGGGTAATGAAAAACTGTTTTTT
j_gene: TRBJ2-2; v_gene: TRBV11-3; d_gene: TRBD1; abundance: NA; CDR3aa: CASSPTGGTGELFF; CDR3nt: TGTGCCAGCAGCCCGACAGGGGGCACCGGGGAGCTGTTTTTT
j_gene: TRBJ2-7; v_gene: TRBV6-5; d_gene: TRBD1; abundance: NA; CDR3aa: CASITGTGGHEQYF; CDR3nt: TGTGCCAGCATTACCGGGACAGGGGGCCACGAGCAGTACTTC
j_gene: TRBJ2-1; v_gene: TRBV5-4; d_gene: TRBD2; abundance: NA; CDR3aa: CASKAGGAYNEQFF; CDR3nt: TGTGCCAGCAAGGCGGGGGGCGCCTACAATGAGCAGTTCTTC
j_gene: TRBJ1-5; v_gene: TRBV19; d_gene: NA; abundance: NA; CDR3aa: CASSIGANQPQHF; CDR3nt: TGTGCCAGTAGTATAGGGGCTAATCAGCCCCAGCATTTT
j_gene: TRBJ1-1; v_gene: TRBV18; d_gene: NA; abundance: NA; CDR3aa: CASSPGSITEAFF; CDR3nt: TGTGCCAGCTCACCAGGGAGTATCACTGAAGCTTTCTTT
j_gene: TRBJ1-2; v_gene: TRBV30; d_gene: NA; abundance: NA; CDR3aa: CAWSVRWDNHGYTF; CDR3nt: TGTGCCTGGAGTGTACGCTGGGACAATCATGGCTACACCTTC
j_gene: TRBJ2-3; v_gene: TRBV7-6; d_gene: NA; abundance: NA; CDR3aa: CASSLWAGRPDTQYF; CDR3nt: TGTGCCAGCAGCTTATGGGCGGGCCGTCCAGATACGCAGTATTTT
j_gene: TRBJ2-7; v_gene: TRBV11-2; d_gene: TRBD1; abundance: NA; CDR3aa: CASSSRGTGVGEQYF; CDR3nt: TGTGCCAGCAGCTCCCGCGGGACAGGGGTGGGCGAGCAGTACTTC
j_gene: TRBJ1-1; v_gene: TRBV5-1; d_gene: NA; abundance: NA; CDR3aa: CASSLVSLGAAEAFF; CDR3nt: TGCGCCAGCAGCTTGGTTTCGTTGGGGGCCGCTGAAGCTTTCTTT
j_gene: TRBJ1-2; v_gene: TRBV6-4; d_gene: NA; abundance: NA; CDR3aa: CASSEEEFGYGYTF; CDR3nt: TGTGCCAGCAGTGAAGAGGAATTCGGGTATGGCTACACCTTC
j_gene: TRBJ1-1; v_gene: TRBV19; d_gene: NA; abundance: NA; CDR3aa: CASTVPNTEAFF; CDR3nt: TGTGCCAGTACGGTCCCGAACACTGAAGCTTTCTTT
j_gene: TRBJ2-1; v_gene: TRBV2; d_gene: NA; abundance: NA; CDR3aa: CASSSPRGSYNEQFF; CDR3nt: TGTGCCAGCAGTTCCCCGCGTGGCTCCTACAATGAGCAGTTCTTC
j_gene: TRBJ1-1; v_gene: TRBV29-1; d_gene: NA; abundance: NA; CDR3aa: CSVEVQLNTEAFF; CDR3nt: TGCAGCGTCGAGGTGCAGTTGAACACTGAAGCTTTCTTT
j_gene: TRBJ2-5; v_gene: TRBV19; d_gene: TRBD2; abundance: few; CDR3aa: CASSQTSGGIRETQYF; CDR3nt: TGTGCCAGTAGCCAAACTAGCGGGGGCATTCGGGAGACCCAGTACTTC
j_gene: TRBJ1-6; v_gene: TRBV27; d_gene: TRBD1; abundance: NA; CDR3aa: CASGYGTGGYNSPLHF; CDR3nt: TGTGCCAGCGGATACGGGACAGGGGGTTATAATTCACCCCTCCACTTT
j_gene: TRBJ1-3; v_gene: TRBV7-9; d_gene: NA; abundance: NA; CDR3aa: CASSLGGKGTIYF; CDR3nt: TGTGCCAGCAGCCTCGGGGGGAAAGGGACCATATATTTT
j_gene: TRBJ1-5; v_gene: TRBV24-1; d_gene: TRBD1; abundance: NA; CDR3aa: CATSDSGAGTERGPQHF; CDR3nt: TGTGCCACCAGTGATTCGGGGGCCGGGACAGAAAGGGGTCCCCAGCATTTT
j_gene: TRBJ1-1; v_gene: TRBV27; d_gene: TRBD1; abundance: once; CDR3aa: CASSYDRDHTEAFF; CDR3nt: TGTGCCAGCAGTTACGACAGGGATCACACTGAAGCTTTCTTT
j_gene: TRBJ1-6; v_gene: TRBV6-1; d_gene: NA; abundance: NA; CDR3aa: CASSERWFGGATTNSPLHF; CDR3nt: TGTGCCAGCAGTGAAAGGTGGTTCGGTGGGGCTACCACTAATTCACCCCTCCACTTT
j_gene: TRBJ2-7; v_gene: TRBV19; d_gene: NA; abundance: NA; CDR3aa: CAIHDRYYEQYF; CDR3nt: TGTGCCATTCACGACAGGTATTACGAGCAGTACTTC
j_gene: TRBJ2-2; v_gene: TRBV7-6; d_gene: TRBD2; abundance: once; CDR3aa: CASSLGGGATGELFF; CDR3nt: TGTGCCAGCAGCTTAGGCGGGGGGGCGACCGGGGAGCTGTTTTTT
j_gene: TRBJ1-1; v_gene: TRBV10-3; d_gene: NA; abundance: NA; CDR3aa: CAISSDSTEAFF; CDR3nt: TGTGCCATCAGTTCGGACAGCACTGAAGCTTTCTTT
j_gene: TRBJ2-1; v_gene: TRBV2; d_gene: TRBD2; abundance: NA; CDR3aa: CASSDSTLIAGDHEQFF; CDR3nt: TGTGCCAGCAGTGATTCGACCCTGATAGCGGGGGATCATGAGCAGTTCTTC
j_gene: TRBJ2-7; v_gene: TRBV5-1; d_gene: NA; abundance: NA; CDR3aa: CASSLDNRNYEQYF; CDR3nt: TGCGCCAGCAGCTTGGACAACCGTAATTACGAGCAGTACTTC
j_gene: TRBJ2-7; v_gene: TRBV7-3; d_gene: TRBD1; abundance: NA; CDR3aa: CASSPTGSYEQYF; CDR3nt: TGTGCCAGCAGCCCGACAGGGTCCTACGAGCAGTACTTC
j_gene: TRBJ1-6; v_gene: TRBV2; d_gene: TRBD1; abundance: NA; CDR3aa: CASSRPTGGYSPLHF; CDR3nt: TGTGCCAGCTCCCGACCAACAGGGGGCTATTCACCCCTCCACTTT
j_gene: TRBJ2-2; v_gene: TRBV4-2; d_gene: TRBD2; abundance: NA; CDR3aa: CASSQGSGVNTGELFF; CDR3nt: TGTGCCAGCAGCCAAGGGAGCGGGGTGAACACCGGGGAGCTGTTTTTT
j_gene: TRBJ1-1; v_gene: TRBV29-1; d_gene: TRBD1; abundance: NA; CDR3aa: CSVERGQGTEAFF; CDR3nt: TGCAGCGTTGAAAGAGGACAGGGGACTGAAGCTTTCTTT
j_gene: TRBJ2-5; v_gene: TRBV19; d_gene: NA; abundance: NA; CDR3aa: CATPRKAGQETQYF; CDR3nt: TGTGCCACCCCGCGGAAGGCCGGGCAAGAGACCCAGTACTTC
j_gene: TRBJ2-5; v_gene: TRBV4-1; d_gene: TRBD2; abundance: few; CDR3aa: CASSQGVSGNQETQYF; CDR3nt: TGCGCCAGCAGCCAAGGGGTTAGCGGGAACCAAGAGACCCAGTACTTC
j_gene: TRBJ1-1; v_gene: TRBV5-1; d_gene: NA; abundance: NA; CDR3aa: CASSYPLGTMNTEAFF; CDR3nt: TGCGCCAGCAGCTACCCGTTGGGGACTATGAACACTGAAGCTTTCTTT
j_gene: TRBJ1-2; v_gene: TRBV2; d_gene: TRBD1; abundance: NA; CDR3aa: CASSSDRGGGYTF; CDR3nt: TGTGCCAGCAGTTCAGACAGGGGTGGGGGCTACACCTTC
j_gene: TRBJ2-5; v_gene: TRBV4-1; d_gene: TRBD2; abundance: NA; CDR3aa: CASSQTRTSGGQETQYF; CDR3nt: TGCGCCAGCAGCCAGACTAGGACTAGCGGGGGACAAGAGACCCAGTACTTC
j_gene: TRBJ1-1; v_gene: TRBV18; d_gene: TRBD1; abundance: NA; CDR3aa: CASSPSGQGSEAFF; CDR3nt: TGTGCCAGCTCACCGTCCGGACAGGGGAGTGAAGCTTTCTTT
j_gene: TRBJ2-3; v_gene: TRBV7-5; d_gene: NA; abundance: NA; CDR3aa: CVRSPLGASTDTQYF; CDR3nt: TGTGTCAGAAGCCCTTTGGGGGCTTCCACAGATACGCAGTATTTT
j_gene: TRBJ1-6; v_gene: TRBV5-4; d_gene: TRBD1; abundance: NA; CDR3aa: CASSSGQGHNSPLHF; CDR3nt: TGTGCCAGCAGTTCCGGACAGGGCCATAATTCACCCCTCCACTTT
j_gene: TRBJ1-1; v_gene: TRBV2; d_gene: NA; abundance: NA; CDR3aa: CASLNPAGANTEAFF; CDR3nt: TGTGCCAGCCTAAACCCAGCGGGAGCGAACACTGAAGCTTTCTTT
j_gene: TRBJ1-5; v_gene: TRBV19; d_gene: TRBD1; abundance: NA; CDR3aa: CASREGQGLTQPQHF; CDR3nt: TGTGCCAGTAGAGAGGGACAGGGATTGACTCAGCCCCAGCATTTT
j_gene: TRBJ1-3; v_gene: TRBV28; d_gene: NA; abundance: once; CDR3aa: CASTQGAEGNTIYF; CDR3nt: TGTGCCAGCACCCAAGGGGCAGAGGGAAACACCATATATTTT
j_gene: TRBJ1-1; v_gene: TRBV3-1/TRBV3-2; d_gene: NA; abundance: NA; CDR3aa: CASSQAERNTEAFF; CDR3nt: TGTGCCAGCAGCCAAGCAGAACGGAACACTGAAGCTTTCTTT
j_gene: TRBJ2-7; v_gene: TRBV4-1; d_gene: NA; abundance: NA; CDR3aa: CASSQDDSGLNEQYF; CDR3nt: TGCGCCAGCAGCCAAGATGATTCAGGGCTGAACGAGCAGTACTTC
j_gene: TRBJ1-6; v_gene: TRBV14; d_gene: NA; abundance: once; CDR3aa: CASSPPGVGSPLHF; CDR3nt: TGTGCCAGCAGCCCCCCAGGGGTAGGTTCACCCCTCCACTTT
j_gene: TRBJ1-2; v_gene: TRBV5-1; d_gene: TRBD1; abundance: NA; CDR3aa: CASSSGGGNYGYTF; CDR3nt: TGCGCCAGCAGTTCAGGGGGCGGCAACTATGGCTACACCTTC
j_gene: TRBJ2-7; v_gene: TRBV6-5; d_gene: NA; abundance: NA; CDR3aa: CASTGFYEQYF; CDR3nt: TGTGCCAGCACGGGGTTCTACGAGCAGTACTTC
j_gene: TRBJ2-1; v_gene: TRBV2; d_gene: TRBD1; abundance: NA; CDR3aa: CASRTQGAPYNEQFF; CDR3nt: TGTGCCAGCAGGACCCAGGGGGCGCCCTACAATGAGCAGTTCTTC
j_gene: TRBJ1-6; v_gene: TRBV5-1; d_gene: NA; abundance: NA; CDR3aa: CASSLDGETVSPLHF; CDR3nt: TGCGCCAGCAGCTTGGATGGGGAGACGGTTTCACCCCTCCACTTT
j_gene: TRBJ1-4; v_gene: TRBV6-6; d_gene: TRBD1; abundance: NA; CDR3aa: CASTRTGGASNEKLFF; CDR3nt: TGTGCCAGCACCCGGACAGGGGGCGCGTCTAATGAAAAACTGTTTTTT
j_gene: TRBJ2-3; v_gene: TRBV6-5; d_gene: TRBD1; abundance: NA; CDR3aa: CASRRGTGFSVTQYF; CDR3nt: TGTGCCAGCAGACGTGGGACAGGGTTCTCAGTTACGCAGTATTTT
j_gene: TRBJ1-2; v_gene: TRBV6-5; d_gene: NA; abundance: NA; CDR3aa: CASSYSSGGPYGYTF; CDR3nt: TGTGCCAGCAGTTACTCGAGCGGGGGCCCTTATGGCTACACCTTC